These T cell receptor beta chains were read from a single sample in a study of PD-L1 blockade in urothelial cancer. Data came from immunoSEQ multiplex PCR; TCRdb stores just in-frame clones and leaves some out. This sample carries approximately 63,000 clones, roughly 77% of them seen once, and the ten largest clones take 1.6%. Here the sequenced sample was PBMCs, taken around atezolizumab (anti-PD-L1) treatment. The source is a man aged 70 or older with urothelial cancer. Each CDR3 is given with its conserved first and last residue. A D gene is named only where the DNA matches it firmly. Clone size is shown for a subset of rows, as once, few, many or a class of expanded clone.

j_gene	d_gene	v_gene	abundance	CDR3aa	CDR3nt
TRBJ2-7	TRBD1	TRBV5-1	.	CASSSGTGGINEQYF	TGCGCCAGCAGCTCCGGGACAGGGGGCATTAACGAGCAGTACTTC
TRBJ2-3	.	TRBV18	.	CASSLRSSTDTQYF	TGTGCCAGCTCCCTACGGTCTAGCACAGATACGCAGTATTTT
TRBJ2-7	TRBD1	TRBV6-5	.	CASSLGQGPYEQYF	TGTGCCAGCAGTTTGGGACAGGGGCCCTACGAGCAGTACTTC
TRBJ1-5	.	TRBV27	.	CASSSGQIRNQPQHF	TGTGCCAGCAGTAGTGGACAGATCCGGAATCAGCCCCAGCATTTT
TRBJ1-1	.	TRBV19	.	CAATEGERNTEAFF	TGTGCCGCGACAGAAGGGGAAAGGAACACTGAAGCTTTCTTT
TRBJ2-3	TRBD2	TRBV4-3	.	CASSFEFGGRGTQYF	TGCGCCAGCAGCTTCGAGTTCGGCGGGAGGGGTACGCAGTATTTT
TRBJ2-1	TRBD2	TRBV7-9	.	CASSLELAGNEQFF	TGTGCCAGCAGCTTAGAATTAGCGGGAAATGAGCAGTTCTTC
TRBJ2-3	.	TRBV19	.	CATEPGLPSTDTQYF	TGTGCCACAGAACCCGGACTCCCTAGCACAGATACGCAGTATTTT
TRBJ2-7	TRBD2	TRBV28	once	CASDLRAGGGYEQYF	TGTGCCAGTGACCTCCGTGCGGGAGGGGGCTACGAGCAGTACTTC
TRBJ2-3	.	TRBV19	.	CATSMGGLTDTQYF	TGTGCCACCTCCATGGGGGGGCTCACAGATACGCAGTATTTT
TRBJ2-5	.	TRBV5-1	.	CASSLGGGRETQYF	TGCGCCAGCAGCTTGGGGGGGGGCCGGGAGACCCAGTACTTC
TRBJ2-1	TRBD2	TRBV4-1	few	CASSQEGLAGINEQFF	TGCGCCAGCAGCCAAGAGGGACTAGCGGGTATCAATGAGCAGTTCTTC
TRBJ2-1	TRBD2	TRBV10-3	once	CAISEREGSRNEQFF	TGTGCCATCAGTGAGCGGGAGGGAAGTAGGAATGAGCAGTTCTTC
TRBJ2-1	.	TRBV5-1	.	CASSLSGGLGNEQFF	TGCGCCAGCAGCTTATCCGGGGGGCTAGGGAATGAGCAGTTCTTC
TRBJ1-4	TRBD1	TRBV25-1	.	CASSEYEGAEGFGEKLFF	TGTGCCAGCAGTGAATACGAGGGGGCCGAGGGATTTGGGGAAAAACTGTTTTTT
TRBJ2-7	TRBD1	TRBV27	once	CASSSPHDREGYEQYF	TGTGCCAGCAGTTCCCCCCATGACAGGGAAGGGTACGAGCAGTACTTC
TRBJ1-2	.	TRBV28	.	CASSSPASAGYTF	TGTGCCAGCAGTTCACCCGCGAGCGCTGGCTACACCTTC
TRBJ2-1	.	TRBV7-2	.	CASSPIRVPTTEQFF	TGTGCCAGCAGCCCTATACGGGTTCCTACAACTGAGCAGTTCTTC
TRBJ1-4	TRBD1	TRBV9	.	CASSVGDREGEKLFF	TGTGCCAGCAGCGTAGGGGACAGGGAAGGTGAAAAACTGTTTTTT
TRBJ2-7	TRBD2	TRBV27	.	CATRLGEGNYEQYF	TGTGCCACCCGCCTAGGGGAGGGGAACTACGAGCAGTACTTC
TRBJ2-2	TRBD1	TRBV10-1	many	CASKLPGQGAGEEHGELFF	TGCGCCAGCAAACTACCGGGACAGGGGGCCGGAGAGGAGCACGGGGAGCTGTTTTTT
TRBJ2-5	TRBD2	TRBV7-2	.	CASSLGTSGRRVGETQYF	TGTGCCAGCAGCTTAGGGACTAGCGGGAGGCGGGTGGGAGAGACCCAGTACTTC
TRBJ1-2	TRBD1	TRBV28	.	CASSLYLLIQGKDGYTF	TGTGCCAGCAGTTTATACCTGCTTATACAGGGGAAAGATGGCTACACCTTC
TRBJ1-4	TRBD1	TRBV5-1	.	CASSVDRGANEKLFF	TGCGCCAGCAGCGTAGACAGGGGGGCTAATGAAAAACTGTTTTTT
TRBJ2-1	TRBD2	TRBV11-2	few	CASSRTSGSYNEQFF	TGTGCCAGCAGCCGGACTAGCGGGAGCTACAATGAGCAGTTCTTC
TRBJ1-1	.	TRBV28	.	CASHLLPTVNTEAFF	TGTGCCAGCCATCTCCTCCCTACGGTGAACACTGAAGCTTTCTTT
TRBJ1-1	.	TRBV5-1	.	CASSLTAGDTEAFF	TGCGCCAGCAGCTTGACGGCGGGGGACACTGAAGCTTTCTTT
TRBJ2-1	.	TRBV5-1	few	CASKVDSWTLQTEQFF	TGCGCCAGCAAGGTTGACAGCTGGACACTCCAAACCGAGCAGTTCTTC
TRBJ2-1	.	TRBV4-1	.	CASSQDLGGNEQFF	TGCGCCAGCAGCCAAGATCTAGGGGGCAATGAGCAGTTCTTC
TRBJ2-7	TRBD2	TRBV30	.	CASEAGPPYEQYF	TGTGCCTCAGAAGCGGGACCTCCCTACGAGCAGTACTTC
TRBJ2-7	TRBD2	TRBV19	.	CASSIQAGGPSYEQYF	TGTGCCAGTAGTATTCAAGCGGGAGGGCCGAGCTACGAGCAGTACTTC
TRBJ1-1	.	TRBV7-9	.	CASSLITQGNTEAFF	TGTGCCAGCAGCTTAATTACACAGGGTAACACTGAAGCTTTCTTT
TRBJ1-1	TRBD1	TRBV6-1	.	CASSAGLTGPGTEAFF	TGTGCCAGCAGTGCTGGGCTGACAGGGCCGGGGACTGAAGCTTTCTTT
TRBJ2-1	TRBD2	TRBV6-1	.	CASSPGLDHNEQFF	TGTGCCAGCAGTCCGGGACTAGACCACAATGAGCAGTTCTTC
TRBJ2-7	TRBD1	TRBV6-5	.	CASSYSGGTGGSEQYF	TGTGCCAGCAGTTACTCAGGAGGGACAGGGGGCTCCGAGCAGTACTTC
TRBJ2-3	.	TRBV7-2	.	CASNPFGGRTDTQYF	TGTGCCAGCAACCCCTTCGGGGGGCGGACAGATACGCAGTATTTT
TRBJ2-2	.	TRBV7-2	.	CAALKGGGRGELFF	TGTGCCGCCCTAAAGGGGGGCGGGAGAGGGGAGCTGTTTTTT